The 3 T cell receptor beta chains below come from one sample, sequenced in a study of cytomegalovirus exposure and HLA in healthy donors. The PCR employed 60 Vbeta primers together with 13 Jbeta primers. Only in-frame clones appear in the TCRdb table, and some are missing; sequencing was by immunoSEQ multiplex PCR. The sample holds fewer than 120,000 clones, 60% to 85% seen once. Sequencing used PBMCs. All receptors derive from a woman aged 60-70 years in good health and CMV-seropositive.

The chain joins TRBV28 to TRBJ2-7, with D maybe TRBD1 (5 bases). Between the trimmed V and J ends, which lost 0 bases and 0 bases, there was a span of 15 bases. This CDR3 comprises 17 residues. The germline V gene has CDR1 MDHEN and CDR2 SYDVKM. The CDR3 DNA follows: TGTGCCAGCAGTTTATGGGTCGACAGTCTCTTCTCCTACGAGCAGTACTTC. Translating gives CASSLWVDSLFSYEQYF.

V is TRBV5-1 and J is TRBJ1-3; no firm D call. Germline V gene data show CDR1 as SGHRS and CDR2 as YFSETQ. There are 14 residues in the CDR3. V was shortened by 0 bases and J by 5 bases, with 9 bases between the two germline ends. The CDR3 is CASSLGRGRNTIYF. The CDR3 region has the DNA TGCGCCAGCAGCTTGGGCCGGGGTAGAAACACCATATATTTT.

The CDR3 loop is CASTTGHQQETQYF. CDR3 nucleotide sequence: TGCGCCAGCACCACGGGACACCAACAAGAGACCCAGTACTTC. This chain joins TRBV5-1 and TRBJ2-5; tentative D call: TRBD1 (6 bases). CDR1 is SGHRS, CDR2 YFSETQ, per germline. This CDR3 contains 14 residues. V shed 6 bases and J shed 2 bases, with 14 bases lying between them. The full variable domain, in which reference TRBV5-1 and TRBJ2-5 provide the parts outside the CDR3, is KAGVTQTPRYLIKTRGQQVTLSCSPISGHRSVSWYQQTPGQGLQFLFEYFSETQRNKGNFPGRFSGRQFSNSRSEMNVSTLELGDSALYLCASTTGHQQETQYFGPGTRLLVL.